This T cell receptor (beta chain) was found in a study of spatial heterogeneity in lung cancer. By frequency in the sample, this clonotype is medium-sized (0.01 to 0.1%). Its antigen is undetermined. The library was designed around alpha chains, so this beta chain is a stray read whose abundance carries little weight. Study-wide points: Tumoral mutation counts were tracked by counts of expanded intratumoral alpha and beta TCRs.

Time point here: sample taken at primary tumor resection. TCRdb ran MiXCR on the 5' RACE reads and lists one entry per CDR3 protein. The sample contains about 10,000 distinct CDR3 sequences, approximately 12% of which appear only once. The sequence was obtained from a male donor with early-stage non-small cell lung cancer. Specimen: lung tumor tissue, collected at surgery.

The CDR3 is CASSQTSMNTEAFF. As DNA, the CDR3 is TGTGCCAGCAGTCAGACCAGCATGAACACTGAAGCTTTCTTT. The chain employs TRBV12-3 or TRBV12-4 and TRBJ1-1; D is undetermined. This CDR3 has 14 amino acids. V gave up 5 bases and J gave up 0 bases, with 10 bases separating them.